This T cell receptor beta chain was identified during a study of blood T cell repertoires in COVID-19. Across the study: Material from acute and convalescent COVID-19 was sourced from the United States, Italy and Spain. PBMCs, B-cell-depleted T cells, or T cells provided the cDNA or gDNA that made up the material.

In the original workflow: Reference gene primer amplification gave estimated nucleated cell counts. The repertoire was sequenced with immunoSEQ multiplex PCR; TCRdb's copy has only in-frame clones and lacks some. D and trimming come from the DNA, and the V and J calls and clone size come from that table. The sample lists tens of thousands of clones, just under 80% occurring once. CDR1 and CDR2 from the germline V gene are LGHNA and YSLEER. Trimming shortened V by 0 bases and J by 5 bases, and 14 bases separated the two germline ends. CDR3 length: 16 amino acids. In Seattle, patients joined the study during active infection and were tracked longitudinally.

Material: peripheral blood. This sequence was found in a man in his 70s with COVID-19, enrolled during active disease. This chain links TRBV4-3 with TRBJ2-1; D might be TRBD2 (5 bases). This chain's CDR3 is CASSQDGLTYHNEQFF. The CDR3 coding sequence is TGCGCCAGCAGCCAAGACGGACTCACCTACCACAATGAGCAGTTCTTC.